Listed below are T cell receptor beta chains from one sample, sequenced in a study of T cells in Graves' hyperthyroidism and ophthalmopathy. Each CDR3 protein is one row after TCRdb ran MiXCR on the multiplex PCR reads. The sample carries about 300,000 distinct CDR3 sequences, about 19% recorded once. The sample taken for sequencing was blood. These receptors came from a man between 45 and 60 years old with Graves' ophthalmopathy. Each CDR3 is given without its conserved first and last residue. Each record gives: CDR3 length, clone size, V gene, J gene, CDR3 protein. Size is stated for part of the rows, as once, few or many counts, or as a class when the clone is expanded.

len: 10
abundance: -
v_gene: TRBV5-1
j_gene: TRBJ1-1
CDR3aa: ASSWDRGSAF

len: 16
abundance: -
v_gene: TRBV6-2/TRBV6-3
j_gene: TRBJ2-3
CDR3aa: ASSYSRGPSGGGDTQY

len: 13
abundance: few
v_gene: TRBV5-4
j_gene: TRBJ2-1
CDR3aa: ASSRNSPAYNEQF

len: 12
abundance: -
v_gene: TRBV5-1
j_gene: TRBJ2-5
CDR3aa: ASSTRQGQETQY

len: 13
abundance: -
v_gene: TRBV6-5
j_gene: TRBJ2-1
CDR3aa: ASSYSGGWRGEQF

len: 13
abundance: -
v_gene: TRBV20-1
j_gene: TRBJ2-7
CDR3aa: SASQRDSWRGEQY

len: 13
abundance: few
v_gene: TRBV14
j_gene: TRBJ2-3
CDR3aa: ASSQAGLAADTQY

len: 11
abundance: many
v_gene: TRBV5-6
j_gene: TRBJ2-2
CDR3aa: ASTLGGTGELF

len: 15
abundance: many
v_gene: TRBV6-6
j_gene: TRBJ2-7
CDR3aa: ASSYKAPGTGVHEQY

len: 12
abundance: few
v_gene: TRBV24-1
j_gene: TRBJ1-1
CDR3aa: ATRMGAQDAEAF